These 28 T cell receptor beta chains were sequenced from one sample in a study of T cell responses to AZD1222 COVID-19 vaccine. Clones were read by immunoSEQ multiplex PCR, and TCRdb kept only the in-frame ones, dropping some. Found here are over 110,000 clones, just over 90% of them singletons; the top ten hold roughly 5%. Sequencing was performed on peripheral blood, taken on day 0 of AZD1222 vaccination. Receptor source: an adult in good health.

This chain links TRBV7-2 with TRBJ1-2, with D possibly TRBD1 on 6 matching bases. The CDR3 totals 14 residues. V was clipped by 3 bases and J by 8 bases, with 16 bases between them. Per germline, CDR1 SGHTA and CDR2 FQGNSA. The CDR3 region has the DNA TGTGCCAGCAGCTTGAACAGGAACAGGGAAGGCTACACCTTC. Its protein is CASSLNRNREGYTF.

The V call is TRBV28, the J call TRBJ1-3; the match to TRBD1 covers 7 bases. This CDR3 comprises 17 residues. CDR1 and CDR2 from the germline V gene are MDHEN and SYDVKM. The V and J ends lost 2 bases and 0 bases, in that order; junction bases with no gene match: 7. CDR3 loop: CASSLMVDRLSGNTIYF. DNA for the CDR3: TGTGCCAGCAGTTTAATGGTGGACAGGCTCTCTGGAAACACCATATATTTT. The variable domain in full, completed from reference TRBV28 and TRBJ1-3, reads DVKVTQSSRYLVKRTGEKVFLECVQDMDHENMFWYRQDPGLGLRLIYFSYDVKMKEKGDIPEGYSVSREKKERFSLILESASTNQTSMYLCASSLMVDRLSGNTIYFGEGSWLTVV.

The chain joins TRBV4-1 to TRBJ1-2, with D possibly being TRBD1 (6 bases). The CDR3 has 17 amino acids. Germline lookup yields CDR1 MGHRA and CDR2 YSYEKL. The V gene lost 0 bases and the J gene lost 4 bases, with 18 bases spanning the gap. This CDR3 reads CASSQEGVGTSSYGYTF. CDR3 sequence (DNA): TGCGCCAGCAGCCAAGAAGGAGTAGGGACATCTTCCTATGGCTACACCTTC.

This clone was counted once. The genes are TRBV2 and TRBJ2-5, with TRBD2 matching over 9 bases. Germline V gene data show CDR1 as SNHLY and CDR2 as FYNNEI. V trimming: 3 bases; J trimming: 1 base; junction bases outside the gene matches: 9. CDR3 size: 17 residues. CDR3 in DNA: TGTGCCAGCAGTGAGGCAGCGGGAGGTCCACTCCAAGAGACCCAGTACTTC. This translates into CASSEAAGGPLQETQYF.

V and J are TRBV7-2 and TRBJ2-1; 10 bases fit TRBD2. Germline V gives CDR1 SGHTA, CDR2 FQGNSA. The length of the CDR3 is 15 residues. V was pared by 3 bases and J by 8 bases, with 7 bases of the junction left unmatched. The CDR3 nucleotides read TGTGCCAGCAGCTTCACTAGCGGGACATGGGATGAGCAGTTCTTC. Encoded protein: CASSFTSGTWDEQFF.

The chain links TRBV3-1 (or the pseudogene TRBV3-2) to TRBJ1-5, with D uncertain. V lost 1 base to trimming and J lost 4 bases, with 17 bases between them. The CDR3 is 17 amino acids. The germline V gene encodes CDR1 LGHDT and CDR2 YNNKEL (reference sequence). The CDR3 spells CASSQGGPAGRNQPQHF. CDR3 bases: TGTGCCAGCAGCCAAGGAGGACCAGCTGGCAGAAATCAGCCCCAGCATTTT.

The rearrangement uses TRBV7-8 and TRBJ1-5; 8 nucleotides match TRBD1. CDR3 length: 14 amino acids. Per the germline V gene, CDR1 is SGHVS and CDR2 is FQNEAQ. J gave up 7 bases and V 3 bases, and 5 bases lay outside the gene matches. Here the CDR3 DNA reads TGTGCCAGCAGCTTCAACAGGGGGAAACAGCCCCAGCATTTT. This encodes CASSFNRGKQPQHF.

The chain joins TRBV5-5 to TRBJ1-2; 8 bases agree with TRBD1. The trim removed 3 bases at V and 1 base at J, leaving 5 bases unmatched. The CDR3 has 15 amino acids. Germline V lookup: CDR1 SGHKS, CDR2 YYEKEE (reference sequence). The CDR3 loop reads CASSSGTGFNYGYTF. The CDR3 bases are TGTGCCAGCAGCTCCGGGACAGGTTTTAACTATGGCTACACCTTC.

The chain uses TRBV10-3 and TRBJ2-1; the match to TRBD2 covers 13 bases. Germline CDR1 reads ENHRY; CDR2 reads SYGVKD. The CDR3 covers 19 residues. Trimming cost V 7 bases and J 0 bases; bases outside gene matches: 12. This CDR3 reads CAIIPTSGGTLSSYNEQFF. For the CDR3, the DNA is TGTGCCATCATTCCGACTAGCGGGGGGACCCTCAGCTCCTACAATGAGCAGTTCTTC.

The chain carries TRBV19 and TRBJ2-1, with TRBD1 as a possible D gene (5 bases). Germline V gene lookup returns CDR1 LNHDA and CDR2 SQIVND (reference sequence). The length of the CDR3 is 14 residues. The germline V and J ends were trimmed by 3 bases and 10 bases, with 16 bases remaining between them. In nucleotides, the CDR3 is TGTGCCAGTAGTATGGCCGGGCTCGCAGGGGAGCAGTTCTTC. This sequence encodes CASSMAGLAGEQFF.

V usage is TRBV7-2 and J usage is TRBJ1-2; 7 nucleotides agree with TRBD1. This CDR3 is 17 amino acids long. CDR1 and CDR2 from the germline V gene are SGHTA and FQGNSA. The ends lost 3 bases at V and 0 bases at J; junction bases unmatched: 10. CDR3 coding DNA: TGTGCCAGCAGCTTTCTGGGACAGCTGAATCCTAACTATGGCTACACCTTC. Protein product: CASSFLGQLNPNYGYTF.

This chain links TRBV4-3 with TRBJ2-1; 10 bases map to TRBD2. The CDR3 totals 16 residues. Germline-derived CDR1 and CDR2 are LGHNA and YSLEER. The ends lost 0 bases at V and 2 bases at J; junction bases unmatched: 1. CDR3 coding DNA: TGCGCCAGCAGCCAAGAAGCGGGAGGGCCCTACAATGAGCAGTTCTTC. Translated, it gives CASSQEAGGPYNEQFF.

V and J are TRBV7-2 and TRBJ2-2; no reliable D call. The CDR3 length is 16 residues. The germline gives CDR1 SGHTA, CDR2 FQGNSA. V was trimmed by 0 bases and J by 1 base, leaving 9 bases between them. This chain's CDR3 is CASSLALQMNTGELFF. CDR3 DNA sequence: TGTGCCAGCAGCTTAGCTCTCCAGATGAACACCGGGGAGCTGTTTTTT.

As for this clone: The junction departs from the called germline gene at one end, perhaps through a read error. This rearrangement joins TRBV7-7 to TRBJ2-5, with 8 positions matching TRBD2. The V gene's germline CDR1 is SSHAT and CDR2 FNYEAQ (reference sequence). The CDR3 runs to 17 residues. CDR3 region: CASSLAGSWRGQETQYF. CDR3 sequence (DNA): TGTGCTAGCAGCTTAGCGGGGTCGTGGCGTGGCCAAGAGACCCAGTACTTC.

J is TRBJ2-1 and V is TRBV7-2; perhaps TRBD2 as D (6 bases). This CDR3 contains 13 residues. The V gene lost 5 bases and the J gene lost 9 bases, with 14 bases spanning the gap. CDR1 SGHTA and CDR2 FQGNSA come from the germline V gene. DNA of the CDR3: TGTGCCAGCAGCAACCCTAGCGCCGTTGAGCAGTTCTTC. Protein product: CASSNPSAVEQFF.

V and J are TRBV6-4 and TRBJ2-3, with TRBD2 matching over 13 bases. The CDR3 consists of 17 residues. V dropped 4 bases and J dropped 0; count of bases not matched to a gene: 4. CDR1 is MRHNA, CDR2 SNTAGT, per germline. The CDR3 loop reads CASSGGTSGTSTDTQYF. The CDR3 DNA reads TGTGCCAGCAGTGGAGGGACTAGCGGGACAAGCACAGATACGCAGTATTTT.

The chain is built from TRBV6-5 and TRBJ2-5; TRBD2 matches at 7 bases. This CDR3 contains 13 residues. Germline assignment: CDR1 MNHEY and CDR2 SVGAGI. J lost 4 bases, V lost 6 bases, and 5 bases had no gene match. CDR3 amino acids: CASRGGWTETQYF. The CDR3 nucleotides are TGTGCCAGCAGGGGGGGGTGGACAGAGACCCAGTACTTC.

This chain connects TRBV2 to TRBJ2-7, with TRBD1 matching over 8 bases. The CDR3 runs 14 residues. Germline CDR1 SNHLY, CDR2 FYNNEI. Germline trimming cut 4 bases from V and 6 bases from J; bases unmatched to any gene: 8. Written as DNA, the CDR3 is TGTGCCAGCAGTGGGGACAGGTCCCCTAGCGAGCAGTACTTC. Translated, it gives CASSGDRSPSEQYF.

J is TRBJ2-7 and V is TRBV7-2, with D maybe TRBD2 (7 bases). Germline V gives CDR1 SGHTA, CDR2 FQGNSA. This CDR3 is 15 amino acids long. Trimming removed 2 bases from V and 1 base from J, with 12 bases in between. The CDR3 loop is CASSLRGGSSYEQYF. The CDR3 DNA is TGTGCCAGCAGCTTAAGGGGGGGCAGTTCCTACGAGCAGTACTTC.

This clone was picked up one time. The V call is TRBV7-2, the J call TRBJ2-7; D ambiguous. The V gene lost 5 bases and the J gene lost 0 bases, with 14 bases spanning the gap. From germline, CDR1 is SGHTA and CDR2 FQGNSA. CDR3 length: 15 residues. CDR3 DNA: TGTGCCAGCAGCCGGGTTAATAGAGCCTCCTACGAGCAGTACTTC. Translating gives CASSRVNRASYEQYF.

The CDR3 bases are TGTGCCAGCAGTGATTTCTTCAGCTCCTACGAGCAGTACTTC. Its translation: CASSDFFSSYEQYF. This chain connects TRBV6-1 to TRBJ2-7; D is unresolved. CDR1 and CDR2 from the germline V gene are MNHNS and SASEGT. The CDR3 length is 14 residues. V dropped 3 bases and J dropped 0 bases, with 9 bases sitting between them.

V and J are TRBV11-2 and TRBJ2-1; the D is unclear. This CDR3 is 17 amino acids long. Looked up from germline, CDR1 is SGHAT and CDR2 is FQNNGV. With 2 bases removed from V and 2 bases from J, the gap between germline ends came to 16 bases. The DNA for the CDR3 is TGTGCCAGCAGCTTACTAGGTGCAAGGCCTACCTACAATGAGCAGTTCTTC. Residues: CASSLLGARPTYNEQFF.

This clone has only a few counts. The chain links TRBV2 to TRBJ2-3; a possible D gene is TRBD2 (5 bases). Germline V gives CDR1 SNHLY, CDR2 FYNNEI. The CDR3 is made up of 13 amino acids. Trimming left V 8 bases short and J 5 bases short, with 14 bases between. This CDR3 is CASGPLAEDTQYF. The CDR3 DNA is TGTGCCAGCGGGCCTCTAGCCGAAGATACGCAGTATTTT.

This chain uses TRBV18 with TRBJ2-2, with 7 positions matching TRBD1. The length of the CDR3 is 15 residues. V lost 1 base and J lost 7; bases outside the gene matches: 6. Per germline, CDR1 KGHSH and CDR2 LQKENI. This chain's CDR3 is CASSPRLGGGGELFF. The CDR3 nucleotides are TGTGCCAGCTCACCACGTTTAGGGGGCGGCGGGGAGCTGTTTTTT.

V usage is TRBV28 and J usage is TRBJ2-7; D is perhaps TRBD1 (6 bases). The V and J ends lost 4 bases and 7 bases respectively, with 20 bases between them. The CDR3 loop spans 15 amino acids. Germline V CDR1 and CDR2: MDHEN, SYDVKM. The CDR3 reads CASSSPELWGQEQYF. The CDR3 DNA is TGTGCCAGCAGTTCGCCAGAATTGTGGGGGCAAGAGCAGTACTTC.

The rearrangement joins TRBV5-1 to TRBJ1-2; 7 nucleotides line up with TRBD1. The length of the CDR3 is 15 residues. Germline assignment: CDR1 SGHRS and CDR2 YFSETQ. V dropped 1 base and J dropped 2; count of bases not matched to a gene: 5. The CDR3 reads CASSLFQGQNYGYTF. CDR3 nucleotides: TGCGCCAGCAGCTTGTTTCAGGGACAGAACTATGGCTACACCTTC.

The chain recombines TRBV9 with TRBJ2-7; 8 nucleotides match TRBD2. The CDR3 covers 14 residues. Germline V gives CDR1 SGDLS, CDR2 YYNGEE. V dropped 4 bases and J dropped 5; count of bases not matched to a gene: 8. CDR3 in amino acids: CASSPPGGPDEQYF. The CDR3 coding sequence is TGTGCCAGCAGCCCCCCGGGGGGGCCGGACGAGCAGTACTTC.

In nucleotides, the CDR3 is TGTGCCAGCAGCCCCAGACCGGACAGGTTGGAGACCCAGTACTTC. It is translated as CASSPRPDRLETQYF. This chain links TRBV9 with TRBJ2-5; 7 positions agree with TRBD1. J was trimmed by 5 bases and V by 4 bases; bases with no gene match: 11. This CDR3 is 15 amino acids long. Germline V gene lookup returns CDR1 SGDLS and CDR2 YYNGEE. Variable domain in full (rest from reference TRBV9 and TRBJ2-5): DSGVTQTPKHLITATGQRVTLRCSPRSGDLSVYWYQQSLDQGLQFLIQYYNGEERAKGNILERFSAQQFPDLHSELNLSSLELGDSALYFCASSPRPDRLETQYFGPGTRLLVL.